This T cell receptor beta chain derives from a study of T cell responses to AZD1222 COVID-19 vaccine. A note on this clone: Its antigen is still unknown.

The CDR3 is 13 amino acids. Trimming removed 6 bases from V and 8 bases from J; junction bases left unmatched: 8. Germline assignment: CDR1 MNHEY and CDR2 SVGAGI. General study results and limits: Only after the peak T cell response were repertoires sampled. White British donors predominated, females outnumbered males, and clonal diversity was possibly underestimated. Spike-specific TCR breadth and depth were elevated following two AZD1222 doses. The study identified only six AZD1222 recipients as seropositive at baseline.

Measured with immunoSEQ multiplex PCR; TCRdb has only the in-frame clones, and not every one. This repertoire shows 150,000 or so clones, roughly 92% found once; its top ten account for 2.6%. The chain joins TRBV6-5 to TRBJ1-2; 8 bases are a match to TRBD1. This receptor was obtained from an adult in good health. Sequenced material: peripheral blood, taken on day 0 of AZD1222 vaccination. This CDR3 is CASRLTGASGYTF. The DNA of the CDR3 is TGTGCCAGCAGACTGACAGGGGCGAGCGGCTACACCTTC.